One sample yielded the 23 T cell receptor beta chains listed below, sequenced in a study of early stage breast cancer tumors. Libraries were prepared by immunoSEQ multiplex PCR; TCRdb keeps only in-frame clonotypes and omits some of them. The profile covers some 72,000 clones, with approximately 79% appearing a single time and around 3.4% taken by the ten largest. The sample consisted of blood. The receptors were sampled from a person aged 55 to 70 with breast cancer.

As regards this clone: The junction does not match germline at one end; this may be a read error. The J gene is TRBJ2-2, the V gene TRBV11-2, with D uncertain. The CDR3 spans 15 residues. CDR1 is SGHAT and CDR2 is FQNNGV in the germline V gene. In DNA, the CDR3 is TGTGCCAGCACCTTACAGAGGCTAGTGGGCGGGGAGCTGTTTTTT. It yields the protein CASTLQRLVGGELFF.

This chain uses TRBV9 with TRBJ2-1, with D perhaps TRBD2 (5 bases). This CDR3 is 14 amino acids long. V was cut by 6 bases and J by 1 base, with 11 bases left in between. Germline CDR1 SGDLS, CDR2 YYNGEE. This chain's CDR3 is CASNRGLSYNEQFF. CDR3 in DNA: TGTGCCAGCAACCGGGGTTTATCCTACAATGAGCAGTTCTTC. Complete variable domain (other parts from reference TRBV9 and TRBJ2-1): DSGVTQTPKHLITATGQRVTLRCSPRSGDLSVYWYQQSLDQGLQFLIQYYNGEERAKGNILERFSAQQFPDLHSELNLSSLELGDSALYFCASNRGLSYNEQFFGPGTRLTVL.

The chain combines TRBV30 with TRBJ2-5; TRBD1 matches at 8 bases. This CDR3 has 14 residues. The germline gives CDR1 GTSNPN, CDR2 SVGIG (reference sequence). V lost 1 base to trimming and J lost 2 bases; unmatched junction nucleotides: 3. For the CDR3, the DNA is TGTGCCTGGAGTGGGACAGGGCCTCAAGAGACCCAGTACTTC. It encodes CAWSGTGPQETQYF.

The chain combines TRBV6-5 with TRBJ2-7; 12 nucleotides match TRBD1. Germline CDR1 MNHEY, CDR2 SVGAGI. The V gene end was trimmed by 5 bases and the J gene end by 3 bases; junction bases not matched to a gene: 5. This CDR3 region has 15 residues. CDR3: CASSPGTGGFYEQYF. The CDR3, as DNA: TGTGCCAGCAGTCCCGGGACAGGGGGCTTCTACGAGCAGTACTTC.

The chain combines TRBV6-1 with TRBJ1-3; possible D gene TRBD1, 5 bases. CDR1 and CDR2 from the germline V gene are MNHNS and SASEGT. V shed 7 bases and J shed 0 bases, with 13 bases lying between them. The CDR3 runs 15 residues. The CDR3 loop is CASKAGPPSGNTIYF. In DNA, the CDR3 is TGTGCCAGCAAGGCGGGACCTCCCTCTGGAAACACCATATATTTT.

This sequence joins TRBV5-1 and TRBJ2-2, with 10 bases aligning to TRBD1. The CDR3 spans 15 residues. Unmatched junction bases numbered 4, after V lost 3 bases and J lost 5 bases. Germline lookup yields CDR1 SGHRS and CDR2 YFSETQ. The DNA for the CDR3 is TGCGCCAGCAGCTGGACAGGGGGGGCAACCGGGGAGCTGTTTTTT. Amino acids: CASSWTGGATGELFF.

The chain joins TRBV5-4 to TRBJ2-2; 9 positions agree with TRBD2. The V segment lost 3 bases and the J segment 6 bases; nucleotides outside the gene matches: 3. Germline CDR1 SGHNT, CDR2 YYREEE (reference sequence). CDR3 length equals 14 residues. The DNA of the CDR3 is TGTGCCAGCAGCTACGCGGGAGGGCCCGGGGAGCTGTTTTTT. Translated, it gives CASSYAGGPGELFF.

The chain employs TRBV27 and TRBJ2-7; D unresolved. The CDR3 is 14 amino acids. The V gene's germline CDR1 is MNHEY and CDR2 SMNVEV (reference sequence). Trimming shortened V by 0 bases and J by 5 bases, and 11 bases separated the two germline ends. The DNA of the CDR3 is TGTGCCAGCAGTTTATCCGACCAGACCCACGAGCAGTACTTC. Encoded protein: CASSLSDQTHEQYF.

This chain uses TRBV6-6 with TRBJ1-3, with 9 bases identical to TRBD1. The CDR3 has 16 amino acids. Per the germline V gene, CDR1 is MNHNY and CDR2 is SVGAGI (reference sequence). V lost 2 bases to trimming and J lost 4 bases; unmatched junction nucleotides: 6. This chain's CDR3 is CASSYRQGETGNTIYF. As DNA, the CDR3 is TGTGCCAGCAGTTACAGACAGGGGGAGACCGGAAACACCATATATTTT.

The sample holds one count of this clone. The J gene is TRBJ2-5, the V gene TRBV11-1; D possibly uses TRBD1 or TRBD2 (5 bases each). Germline values: CDR1 SGHAT, CDR2 FQDESV (reference sequence). V was trimmed by 5 bases and J by 4 bases, leaving 14 bases between them. The CDR3 length is 14 residues. CDR3 loop: CASSPRDGSETQYF. The CDR3 DNA reads TGTGCCAGCAGCCCTCGGGACGGTTCAGAGACCCAGTACTTC.

There are a few counts of this clone. The chain joins TRBV6-1 to TRBJ1-2; TRBD1 might be the D (5 bases). V lost 7 bases, J lost 1 base, and 16 bases lay in between. Per the germline V gene, CDR1 is MNHNS and CDR2 is SASEGT. This CDR3 region has 15 residues. CDR3 in DNA: TGTGCCAGCAACTTCTTCGCAGGGAATAACTATGGCTACACCTTC. It encodes CASNFFAGNNYGYTF.

The table lists this clone with a few counts. The V gene is TRBV7-2, the J gene TRBJ2-5; D unresolved. Germline lookup yields CDR1 SGHTA and CDR2 FQGNSA. The CDR3 runs 11 residues. V lost 5 bases, J lost 1 base, and 2 bases lay in between. Written as DNA, the CDR3 is TGTGCCAGCAGCGCCCAAGAGACCCAGTACTTC. Its translation is CASSAQETQYF.

The genes are TRBV5-1 and TRBJ1-4; the D is unclear. Trimming took off 4 bases at V and 7 bases at J, with 14 bases between the two ends. Per the germline V gene, CDR1 is SGHRS and CDR2 is YFSETQ. CDR3 size: 14 residues. The CDR3 reads CASSQSSFGEKLFF. CDR3 in DNA: TGCGCCAGCAGCCAGTCTTCATTCGGTGAAAAACTGTTTTTT.

The J gene is TRBJ2-2, the V gene TRBV5-1, with D perhaps being TRBD1 or TRBD2 (5 bases each). Germline V gives CDR1 SGHRS, CDR2 YFSETQ. The CDR3 has 15 amino acids. Trimming removed 4 bases from V and 0 bases from J, with 10 bases in between. In nucleotides, the CDR3 is TGCGCCAGCAGCGCCGGGACGGCGAACACCGGGGAGCTGTTTTTT. Translated, it gives CASSAGTANTGELFF.

The chain combines TRBV5-4 with TRBJ1-1; the D gene is possibly TRBD1 (6 bases). Trimming removed 7 bases from V and 1 base from J, with 14 bases in between. The CDR3 runs to 14 residues. Looked up from germline, CDR1 is SGHNT and CDR2 is YYREEE (reference sequence). CDR3 amino acids: CASGEGQRNTEAFF. As DNA, the CDR3 is TGTGCCAGCGGGGAAGGACAGAGGAACACTGAAGCTTTCTTT. Using reference TRBV5-4 and TRBJ1-1 for the parts outside the CDR3, the full variable domain is ETGVTQSPTHLIKTRGQQVTLRCSSQSGHNTVSWYQQALGQGPQFIFQYYREEENGRGNFPPRFSGLQFPNYSSELNVNALELDDSALYLCASGEGQRNTEAFFGQGTRLTVV.

This clone was counted between two and nine times. The genes are TRBV5-1 and TRBJ2-7; no firm D call. Trimming pared 6 bases from V and 1 base from J, leaving 14 bases between. CDR1 and CDR2 (germline): SGHRS, YFSETQ. This CDR3 has 14 amino acids. CDR3 protein: CASNPGPESYEQYF. In DNA form, the CDR3 reads TGCGCCAGCAATCCGGGCCCGGAGTCCTACGAGCAGTACTTC.

The chain employs TRBV15 and TRBJ2-7, with D possibly matching TRBD2 (5 bases). The CDR3 spans 16 residues. Germline V lookup: CDR1 LNHNV, CDR2 YYDKDF (reference sequence). The V end lost 1 base, the J end lost 6 bases, and 19 bases lay between the germline ends. This CDR3 reads CATSRGRTEFLFEQYF. CDR3 in DNA: TGTGCCACCAGCAGAGGGAGGACGGAGTTTTTGTTCGAGCAGTACTTC.

In regard to this clone: Germline is not matched at one junction end, which may reflect a read error. The J gene is TRBJ1-1, the V gene TRBV6-1; weak D call: TRBD1 (5 bases). Germline values: CDR1 MNHNS, CDR2 SASEGT. CDR3 length: 12 residues. Here the CDR3 reads CASSEPTTEGVF. The CDR3 bases are TGTGCCAGCAGTGAACCGACCACCGAAGGGGTCTTT.

The chain employs TRBV28 and TRBJ2-3; D gene uncertain. V was cut by 2 bases and J by 1 base, with 7 bases left in between. The CDR3 has 14 amino acids. Per the germline V gene, CDR1 is MDHEN and CDR2 is SYDVKM. CDR3 loop: CASSLNLRTDTQYF. CDR3 DNA sequence: TGTGCCAGCAGTTTAAACTTACGCACAGATACGCAGTATTTT.

The chain has TRBV5-1 and TRBJ1-2; 8 bases line up with TRBD1. Germline loops: CDR1 SGHRS, CDR2 YFSETQ. The CDR3 sequence is 14 residues long. Trimming removed 7 bases from V and 2 bases from J; junction bases left unmatched: 7. The CDR3 is CASPLTGANYGYTF. In DNA, the CDR3 is TGCGCCAGCCCCCTGACAGGGGCCAACTATGGCTACACCTTC. The full variable domain, in which reference TRBV5-1 and TRBJ1-2 provide the parts outside the CDR3, is KAGVTQTPRYLIKTRGQQVTLSCSPISGHRSVSWYQQTPGQGLQFLFEYFSETQRNKGNFPGRFSGRQFSNSRSEMNVSTLELGDSALYLCASPLTGANYGYTFGSGTRLTVV.

The J gene is TRBJ2-7, the V gene TRBV30; D tentatively fits TRBD1 or TRBD2 (6 bases each). Trimming took 0 bases from V and 6 from J, leaving 12 bases between them. The V gene's germline CDR1 is GTSNPN and CDR2 SVGIG (reference sequence). The CDR3 consists of 13 residues. CDR3 sequence reads: CAWSVLGGGEQYF. CDR3 sequence (DNA): TGTGCCTGGAGTGTACTAGGAGGGGGCGAGCAGTACTTC.

This sequence joins TRBV7-9 and TRBJ2-3, with 7 bases fitting TRBD1. J lost 0 bases, V lost 1 base, and 7 bases had no gene match. Per the germline V gene, CDR1 is SEHNR and CDR2 is FQNEAQ (reference sequence). The CDR3 loop spans 17 amino acids. The CDR3 sequence is CASSLGGLDRSTDTQYF. CDR3 DNA: TGTGCCAGCAGCTTAGGAGGTCTGGACAGGAGCACAGATACGCAGTATTTT.

The rearrangement links TRBV27 to TRBJ1-2; D is unclear. Germline V CDR1 and CDR2: MNHEY, SMNVEV (reference sequence). The CDR3 length is 14 residues. V shed 0 bases and J shed 7 bases, with 12 bases lying between them. The DNA for the CDR3 is TGTGCCAGCAGTTTATCGTGGGCGAACGGTGGCTACACCTTC. This translates into CASSLSWANGGYTF.